Listed below are T cell receptor beta chains from one sample, sequenced in a study of blood T cell repertoires in COVID-19. Assay: immunoSEQ multiplex PCR; the TCRdb copy retains only in-frame clones and omits some. The top ten clones hold roughly 4% of a sample with more than 100,000 clones, approximately 90% of them seen once. Source material: peripheral blood. These receptors were obtained from a man between 40 and 49 years old with acute or convalescent COVID-19. CDR3s include the opening cysteine and the closing phenylalanine or tryptophan. The D gene is left open where the match is weak. Expanded clones are given a class, and other clones once, few, many or no size at all.

J gene,V gene,D gene,clone size,CDR3 protein,CDR3 DNA
TRBJ1-5,TRBV19,TRBD1,.,CASSIDGQGAIAQHF,TGTGCCAGTAGTATAGATGGGCAGGGGGCCATCGCCCAGCATTTT
TRBJ2-7,TRBV21-1,.,.,CASSKDRPLQYF,TGTGCCAGCAGCAAAGACAGGCCCTTGCAGTACTTC
TRBJ2-1,TRBV5-6,TRBD1,.,CASSWDRNYNEQFF,TGTGCCAGCAGCTGGGACAGGAACTACAATGAGCAGTTCTTC
TRBJ2-6,TRBV18,.,.,CASSPSGSGANVLTF,TGTGCCAGCTCACCATCAGGGTCTGGGGCCAACGTCCTGACTTTC
TRBJ2-7,TRBV5-3,TRBD1,once,CARSSGQGFYEQYF,TGTGCCAGAAGCTCGGGACAGGGGTTCTACGAGCAGTACTTC
TRBJ1-4,TRBV30,.,.,CALDRTATNEKLFF,TGTGCCTTAGACAGGACGGCGACTAATGAAAAACTGTTTTTT
TRBJ1-1,TRBV19,TRBD1,.,CASTLRGTGSTEAFF,TGTGCCAGTACCTTGAGGGGGACAGGGAGTACTGAAGCTTTCTTT
TRBJ1-3,TRBV19,.,.,CASSMRFSGNTIYF,TGTGCCAGTAGTATGAGGTTCTCTGGAAACACCATATATTTT
TRBJ2-1,TRBV7-2,TRBD1,.,CASSLTGQGANEQFF,TGTGCCAGCAGCCTGACGGGACAGGGCGCCAATGAGCAGTTCTTC
TRBJ2-5,TRBV6-5,.,.,CASSLASPQETQYF,TGTGCCAGCAGTCTAGCGTCCCCCCAAGAGACCCAGTACTTC
TRBJ1-5,TRBV7-8,.,.,CASSLTVIQPQHF,TGTGCCAGCAGCTTGACAGTGATTCAGCCCCAGCATTTT
TRBJ1-1,TRBV9,TRBD1,.,CASSVGRGTAEAFF,TGTGCCAGCAGCGTGGGCAGGGGGACGGCGGAAGCTTTCTTT
TRBJ1-5,TRBV19,TRBD1,.,CASSLRDRGDQPQHF,TGTGCCAGTAGTCTTCGGGACAGGGGAGACCAGCCCCAGCATTTT
TRBJ2-2,TRBV14,.,few,CASRDSARKTGELFF,TGTGCCAGCCGAGATAGCGCCCGTAAGACCGGGGAGCTGTTTTTT
TRBJ2-1,TRBV11-2,TRBD1,.,CASSLGQNNEQFF,TGTGCCAGCAGCTTGGGACAGAATAATGAGCAGTTCTTC
TRBJ1-2,TRBV20-1,.,.,CSASVGTQTDGYTF,TGCAGTGCTAGTGTAGGGACACAAACTGATGGCTACACCTTC
TRBJ2-3,TRBV19,.,.,CASRRGGKVTDTQYF,TGTGCCAGTAGGAGGGGGGGGAAGGTAACAGATACGCAGTATTTT
TRBJ1-2,TRBV12-3/TRBV12-4,TRBD1,.,CASSRDSYYGYTF,TGTGCCAGCAGCCGGGACAGCTATTATGGCTACACCTTC
TRBJ2-1,TRBV6-2/TRBV6-3,TRBD2,once,CASSSGVGTYNEQFF,TGTGCCAGCAGTAGCGGGGTAGGCACCTACAATGAGCAGTTCTTC
TRBJ1-2,TRBV29-1,TRBD1,.,CSVRTGGAGGYTF,TGCAGCGTGAGGACAGGTGGAGCGGGTGGCTACACCTTC
TRBJ1-1,TRBV5-1,.,many,CASSFGGFGNTEAFF,TGCGCCAGCAGCTTCGGGGGGTTTGGGAACACTGAAGCTTTCTTT
TRBJ1-5,TRBV3-1/TRBV3-2,.,once,CASSPGDGFQPQHF,TGTGCCAGCAGCCCTGGAGACGGATTCCAGCCCCAGCATTTT
TRBJ1-1,TRBV2,TRBD1,few,CASRVDRGMNTEAFF,TGTGCCAGCAGGGTGGACAGGGGAATGAACACTGAAGCTTTCTTT
TRBJ2-1,TRBV19,.,.,CASSIEGGSYNEQFF,TGTGCCAGTAGTATAGAGGGGGGATCCTACAATGAGCAGTTCTTC
TRBJ1-5,TRBV6-5,.,.,CASSYSGGNQPQHF,TGTGCCAGCAGTTACTCGGGCGGGAATCAGCCCCAGCATTTT
TRBJ2-7,TRBV15,.,.,CATSRDRIDLYEQYF,TGTGCCACCAGCAGAGACAGGATCGACCTCTACGAGCAGTACTTC
TRBJ2-4,TRBV6-1,TRBD2,once,CASSEEAGENIQYF,TGTGCCAGCAGTGAAGAGGCGGGAGAAAACATTCAGTACTTC
TRBJ1-3,TRBV7-8,TRBD1,once,CASSLNSGTGQYTIYF,TGTGCCAGCAGCTTAAATTCCGGGACAGGGCAATACACCATATATTTT
TRBJ2-1,TRBV29-1,.,once,CSVSVGSYNEQFF,TGCAGCGTTTCAGTTGGCTCCTACAATGAGCAGTTCTTC
TRBJ2-7,TRBV21-1,.,.,CASSKDYLQTSGSSWGYEQYF,TGTGCCAGCAGCAAAGATTATCTTCAGACTAGCGGGAGTTCCTGGGGGTACGAGCAGTACTTC
TRBJ1-4,TRBV2,.,once,CASSDGQREKLFF,TGTGCCAGCAGTGATGGACAGCGGGAAAAACTGTTTTTT
TRBJ2-3,TRBV13,TRBD2,.,CASSPRLAGYTDTQYF,TGTGCCAGCAGCCCCCGACTAGCGGGGTACACAGATACGCAGTATTTT
TRBJ2-1,TRBV19,.,few,CASMGFPGAYNEQFF,TGTGCCAGTATGGGTTTTCCGGGAGCCTACAATGAGCAGTTCTTC
TRBJ1-2,TRBV30,TRBD1,.,CAWSLGTAYGYTF,TGTGCCTGGTCCCTCGGGACAGCCTATGGCTACACCTTC
TRBJ2-5,TRBV19,TRBD1,.,CASKEGTGVGTQYF,TGTGCCAGTAAGGAGGGGACAGGGGTTGGGACCCAGTACTTC
TRBJ1-5,TRBV18,.,.,CASSPNSQRNLPQHF,TGTGCCAGCTCACCAAATTCTCAGCGGAATCTGCCCCAGCATTTT
TRBJ1-1,TRBV19,TRBD1,.,CASSKGQGAGNSKAFF,TGTGCCAGTAGTAAGGGACAGGGGGCCGGAAATTCAAAAGCTTTCTTT
TRBJ1-5,TRBV2,.,.,CASGGGQDQPQHF,TGTGCCAGCGGCGGGGGGCAGGATCAGCCCCAGCATTTT
TRBJ2-1,TRBV4-1,TRBD1,.,CASSHTVGGLNEQFF,TGCGCCAGCAGCCACACGGTAGGGGGCTTGAATGAGCAGTTCTTC
TRBJ2-7,TRBV11-2,.,.,CASSLSPFREIPEQYF,TGTGCCAGCAGCTTATCCCCCTTTCGGGAGATCCCCGAGCAGTACTTC
TRBJ2-1,TRBV7-2,TRBD2,once,CASSLPGLAGAGQFF,TGTGCCAGCAGCTTACCGGGACTAGCGGGGGCAGGGCAGTTCTTC
TRBJ2-7,TRBV6-5,.,.,CASSSGDKKYEQYF,TGTGCCAGCAGCTCCGGGGACAAGAAATACGAGCAGTACTTC
TRBJ1-1,TRBV11-2,.,.,CASSQTPGATEAFF,TGTGCCAGCAGCCAAACTCCAGGGGCCACTGAAGCTTTCTTT
TRBJ1-2,TRBV5-1,TRBD1,.,CASSSRTGFGGYTF,TGCGCCAGCAGCTCCCGGACAGGGTTTGGGGGCTACACCTTC